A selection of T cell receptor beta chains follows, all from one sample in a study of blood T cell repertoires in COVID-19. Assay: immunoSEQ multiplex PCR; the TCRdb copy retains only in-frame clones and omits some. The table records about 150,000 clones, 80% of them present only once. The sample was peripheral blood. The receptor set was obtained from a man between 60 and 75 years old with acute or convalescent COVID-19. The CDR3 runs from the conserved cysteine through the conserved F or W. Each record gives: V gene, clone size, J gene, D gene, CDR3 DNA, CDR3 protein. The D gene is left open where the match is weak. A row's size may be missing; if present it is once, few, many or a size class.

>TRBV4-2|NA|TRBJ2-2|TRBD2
TGTGCCAGCAGCCTCCGGACTAGCGGGGATGGAGGGGAGCTGTTTTTT
CASSLRTSGDGGELFF
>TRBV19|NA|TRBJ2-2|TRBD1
TGTGCCACTAAAAGGGGGCAGAACACCGGGGAGCTGTTTTTT
CATKRGQNTGELFF
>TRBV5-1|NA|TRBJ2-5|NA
TGCGCCAGCAGCTTGGGTGGCAGACAAGAGACCCAGTACTTC
CASSLGGRQETQYF
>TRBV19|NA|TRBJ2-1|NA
TGTGCCAGTAGTACCCAGGGAGGACGCCCAGAGCAGTTCTTC
CASSTQGGRPEQFF
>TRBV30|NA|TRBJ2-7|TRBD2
TGTGCCTCTTCGGGACTAGAGCTTCCGGACGAGCAGTACTTC
CASSGLELPDEQYF
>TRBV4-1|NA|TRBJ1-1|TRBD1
TGCGCCAGCAGCCAAAGGACAGGGCGGGAGTCTGAAGCTTTCTTT
CASSQRTGRESEAFF
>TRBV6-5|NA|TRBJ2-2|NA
TGTGCCAGCAGTTACGGGCAGGTGAACACCGGGGAGCTGTTTTTT
CASSYGQVNTGELFF
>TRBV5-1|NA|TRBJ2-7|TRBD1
TGCGCCAGCACGCCGACAGGGGGCGACGAGCAGTACTTC
CASTPTGGDEQYF
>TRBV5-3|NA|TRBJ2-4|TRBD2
TGTGCCAGAAGCCCGGGACTAGGGAAAAACATTCAGTACTTC
CARSPGLGKNIQYF
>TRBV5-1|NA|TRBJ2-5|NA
TGCGCCAGCAGCTTCTGGCAGAAAGAGACCCAGTACTTC
CASSFWQKETQYF
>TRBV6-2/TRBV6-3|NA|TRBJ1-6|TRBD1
TGTGCCAGCAGCCCCGGGACAGGAAATTCACCCCTCCACTTT
CASSPGTGNSPLHF
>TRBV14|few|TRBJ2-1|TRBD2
TGTGCCAGCAGCCAAGGATCAGCGGGGGGGCAGTTCTTC
CASSQGSAGGQFF
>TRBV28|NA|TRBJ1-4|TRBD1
TGTGCCAGCACCTTGACCTCCGGGACAGCGCGAAAACTGTTTTTT
CASTLTSGTARKLFF
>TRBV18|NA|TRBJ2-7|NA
TGTGCCAGCTCACCCGGGGGAATCTCCGCCCACGAGCAGTACTTC
CASSPGGISAHEQYF
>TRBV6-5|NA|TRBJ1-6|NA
TGTGCCAGCAATAAGCAGGTTTCCCAGCATTCACCCCTCCACTTT
CASNKQVSQHSPLHF
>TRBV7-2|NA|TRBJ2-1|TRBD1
TGTGCCAGCAGCTACCAGGGGACAGGGGGCAATGAGCAGTTCTTC
CASSYQGTGGNEQFF
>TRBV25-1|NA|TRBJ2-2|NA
TGTGCCAGCAGCGATAAGAACAGGCTCCTCGCGAACACCGGGGAGCTGTTTTTT
CASSDKNRLLANTGELFF
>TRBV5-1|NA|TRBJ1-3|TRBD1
TGCGCCAGCAGCGACTCAGGGGGGTCGGACACCATATATTTT
CASSDSGGSDTIYF
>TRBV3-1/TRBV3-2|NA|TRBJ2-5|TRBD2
TGTGCCAGCAGCCTAGCGGGAGTAGAGACCCAGTACTTC
CASSLAGVETQYF
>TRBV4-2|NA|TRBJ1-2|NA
TGTGCCAGCAGCAAAGATGACCGGGACTATGGCTACACCTTC
CASSKDDRDYGYTF
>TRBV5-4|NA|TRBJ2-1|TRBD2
TGTGCCAGCAGCGCCTCCGGGACTAGCTATCCCAATGAGCAGTTCTTC
CASSASGTSYPNEQFF
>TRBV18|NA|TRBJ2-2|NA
TGTGCCAGCTCACCACCCCGCGGGGAGCTGTTTTTT
CASSPPRGELFF
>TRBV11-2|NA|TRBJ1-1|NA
TGTGCCAGCAGCTTCGGAAGTCGGGGCACTGAAGCTTTCTTT
CASSFGSRGTEAFF
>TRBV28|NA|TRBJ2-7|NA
TGTGCCAGCAGTTCCCAGGGCGGGGGCGCCCGGTCCTACGAGCAGTACTTC
CASSSQGGGARSYEQYF
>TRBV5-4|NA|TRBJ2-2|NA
TGTGCCAGCAGCCGATCAGGGACAAACACCGGGGAGCTGTTTTTT
CASSRSGTNTGELFF
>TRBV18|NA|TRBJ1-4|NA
TGTGCCAGCTCACGGGCGCCCACTAATGAAAAACTGTTTTTT
CASSRAPTNEKLFF